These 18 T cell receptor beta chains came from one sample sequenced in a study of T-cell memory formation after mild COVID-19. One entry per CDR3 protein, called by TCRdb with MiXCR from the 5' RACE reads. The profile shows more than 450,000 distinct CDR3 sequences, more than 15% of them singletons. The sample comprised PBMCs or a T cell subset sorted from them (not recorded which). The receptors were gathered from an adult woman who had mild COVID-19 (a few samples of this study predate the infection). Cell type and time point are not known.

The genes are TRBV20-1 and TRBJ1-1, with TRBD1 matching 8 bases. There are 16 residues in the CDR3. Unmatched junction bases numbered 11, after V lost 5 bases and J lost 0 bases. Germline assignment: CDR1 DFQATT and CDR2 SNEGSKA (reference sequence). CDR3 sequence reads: CSAPRAGGLMNTEAFF. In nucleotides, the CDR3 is TGCAGTGCTCCCAGGGCAGGGGGCCTAATGAACACTGAAGCTTTCTTT.

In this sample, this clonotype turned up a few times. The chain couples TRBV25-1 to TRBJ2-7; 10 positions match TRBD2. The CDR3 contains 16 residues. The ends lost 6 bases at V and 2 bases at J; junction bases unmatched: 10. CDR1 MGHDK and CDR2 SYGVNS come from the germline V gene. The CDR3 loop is CASSVLTSGPTYEQYF. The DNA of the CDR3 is TGTGCCAGCAGCGTCCTGACTAGCGGGCCCACCTACGAGCAGTACTTC.

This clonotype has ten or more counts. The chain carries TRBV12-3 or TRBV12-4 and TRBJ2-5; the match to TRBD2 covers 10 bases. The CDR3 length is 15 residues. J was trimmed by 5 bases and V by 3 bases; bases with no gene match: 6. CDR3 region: CASSFGAGGMETQYF. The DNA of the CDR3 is TGTGCCAGCAGTTTCGGAGCGGGGGGGATGGAGACCCAGTACTTC.

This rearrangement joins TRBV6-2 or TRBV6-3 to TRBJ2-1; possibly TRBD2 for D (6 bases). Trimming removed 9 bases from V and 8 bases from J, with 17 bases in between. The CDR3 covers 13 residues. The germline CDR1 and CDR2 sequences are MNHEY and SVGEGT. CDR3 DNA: TGTGCCAGTCATAGGCCGGGGGAGCATGAGCAGTTCTTC. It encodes CASHRPGEHEQFF.

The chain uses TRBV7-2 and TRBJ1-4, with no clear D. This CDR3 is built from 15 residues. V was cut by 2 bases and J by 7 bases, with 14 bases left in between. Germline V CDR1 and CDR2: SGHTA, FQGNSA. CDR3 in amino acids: CASSLTLAVPEKLFF. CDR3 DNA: TGTGCCAGCAGCTTAACCCTGGCAGTCCCTGAAAAACTGTTTTTT. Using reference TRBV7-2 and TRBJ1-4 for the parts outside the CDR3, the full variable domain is GAGVSQSPSNKVTEKGKDVELRCDPISGHTALYWYRQSLGQGLEFLIYFQGNSAPDKSGLPSDRFSAERTGGSVSTLTIQRTQQEDSAVYLCASSLTLAVPEKLFFGSGTQLSVL.

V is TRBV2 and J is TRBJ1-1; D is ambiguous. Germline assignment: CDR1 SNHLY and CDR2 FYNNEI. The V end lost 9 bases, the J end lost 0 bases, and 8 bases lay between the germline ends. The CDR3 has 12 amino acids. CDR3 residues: CASDLLNTEAFF. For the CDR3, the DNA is TGTGCCAGTGACCTTTTGAACACTGAAGCTTTCTTT.

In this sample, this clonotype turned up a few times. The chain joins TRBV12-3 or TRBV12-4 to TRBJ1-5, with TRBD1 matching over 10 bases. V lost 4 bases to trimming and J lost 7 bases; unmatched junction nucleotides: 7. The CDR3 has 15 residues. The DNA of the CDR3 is TGTGCCAGCAGTTGGACAGGGGGAAAGGGGCAGCCCCAGCATTTT. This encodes CASSWTGGKGQPQHF.

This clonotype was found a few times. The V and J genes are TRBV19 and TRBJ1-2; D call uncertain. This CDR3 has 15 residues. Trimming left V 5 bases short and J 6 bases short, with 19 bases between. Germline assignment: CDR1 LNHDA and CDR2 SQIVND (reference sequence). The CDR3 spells CASSEMGLKPDGYTF. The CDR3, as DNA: TGTGCCAGTAGTGAGATGGGCCTAAAGCCGGATGGCTACACCTTC.

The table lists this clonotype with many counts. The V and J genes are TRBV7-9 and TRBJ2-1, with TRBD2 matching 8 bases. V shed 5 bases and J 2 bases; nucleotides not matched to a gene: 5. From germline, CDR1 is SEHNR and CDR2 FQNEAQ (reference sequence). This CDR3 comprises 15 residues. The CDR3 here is CASSLSGIAYNEQFF. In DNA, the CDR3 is TGTGCCAGCAGCCTTAGCGGGATTGCCTACAATGAGCAGTTCTTC.

CDR3 in DNA: TGTGCCAGTAGGTCAAGCGGGGGTAATTCACCCCTCCACTTT. Its protein product is CASRSSGGNSPLHF. This chain connects TRBV19 to TRBJ1-6; weak D call: TRBD1 (5 bases). Germline V gene data show CDR1 as LNHDA and CDR2 as SQIVND (reference sequence). This CDR3 comprises 14 residues. Trimming removed 6 bases from V and 6 bases from J, with 12 bases in between.

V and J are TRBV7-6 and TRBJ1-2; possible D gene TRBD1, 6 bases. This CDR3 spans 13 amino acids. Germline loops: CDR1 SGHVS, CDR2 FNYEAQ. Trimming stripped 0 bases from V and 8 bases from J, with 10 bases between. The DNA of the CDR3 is TGTGCCAGCAGCTTAGCAGGGGGGGAAGGCTACACCTTC. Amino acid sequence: CASSLAGGEGYTF.

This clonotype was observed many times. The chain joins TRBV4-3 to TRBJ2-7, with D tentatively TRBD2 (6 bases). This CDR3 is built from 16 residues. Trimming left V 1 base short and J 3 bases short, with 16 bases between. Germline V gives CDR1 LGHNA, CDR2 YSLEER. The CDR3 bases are TGCGCCAGCAGCCAAGCGGTAGGCGGGACCAGCTACGAGCAGTACTTC. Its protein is CASSQAVGGTSYEQYF.

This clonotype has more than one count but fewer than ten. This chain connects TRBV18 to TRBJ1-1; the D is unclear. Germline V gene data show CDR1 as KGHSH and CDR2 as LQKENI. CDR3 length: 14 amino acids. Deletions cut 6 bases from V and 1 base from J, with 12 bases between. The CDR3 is CASSPARQNTEAFF. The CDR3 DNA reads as TGTGCCAGCTCCCCCGCTAGACAGAACACTGAAGCTTTCTTT.

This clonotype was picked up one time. CDR3 bases: TGTGCCAGCAGTTTTTGGGAAAATGGCTACACCTTC. Its protein product is CASSFWENGYTF. The genes are TRBV12-3 or TRBV12-4 and TRBJ1-2, with no clear D. This CDR3 contains 12 residues. Between the trimmed V and J ends, which lost 3 bases and 6 bases, there was a span of 8 bases.

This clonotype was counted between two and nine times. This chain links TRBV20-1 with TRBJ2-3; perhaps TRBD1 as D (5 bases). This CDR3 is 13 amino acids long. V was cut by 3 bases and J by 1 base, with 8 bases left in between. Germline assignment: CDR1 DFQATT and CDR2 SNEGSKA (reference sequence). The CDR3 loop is CSARLGGTDTQYF. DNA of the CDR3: TGCAGTGCTAGGTTAGGGGGCACAGATACGCAGTATTTT.

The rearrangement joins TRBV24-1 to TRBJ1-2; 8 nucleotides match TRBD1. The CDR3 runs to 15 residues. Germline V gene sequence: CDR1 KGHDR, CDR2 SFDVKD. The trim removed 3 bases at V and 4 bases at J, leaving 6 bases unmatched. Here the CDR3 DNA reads TGTGCCACCAGTGATCACGGACAGGGCGGCTATGGCTACACCTTC. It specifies CATSDHGQGGYGYTF.

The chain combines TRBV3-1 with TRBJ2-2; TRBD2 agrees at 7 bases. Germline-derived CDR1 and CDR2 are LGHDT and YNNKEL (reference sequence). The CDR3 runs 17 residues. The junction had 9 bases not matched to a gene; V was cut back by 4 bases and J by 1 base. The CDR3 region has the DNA TGTGCCAGCAGCCCTCTAGCGGAGACGATGAACACCGGGGAGCTGTTTTTT. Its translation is CASSPLAETMNTGELFF.

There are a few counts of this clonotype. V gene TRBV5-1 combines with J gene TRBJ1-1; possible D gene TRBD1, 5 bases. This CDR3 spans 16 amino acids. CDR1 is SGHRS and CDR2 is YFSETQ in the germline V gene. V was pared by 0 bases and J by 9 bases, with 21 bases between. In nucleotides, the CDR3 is TGCGCCAGCAGCTTGGGATCCGGCCCGGGGGGGTTAAAAGCTTTCTTT. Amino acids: CASSLGSGPGGLKAFF. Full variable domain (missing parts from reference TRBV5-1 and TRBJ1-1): KAGVTQTPRYLIKTRGQQVTLSCSPISGHRSVSWYQQTPGQGLQFLFEYFSETQRNKGNFPGRFSGRQFSNSRSEMNVSTLELGDSALYLCASSLGSGPGGLKAFFGQGTRLTVV.